The 23 T cell receptor beta chains listed next were all sequenced from one sample in a study of response to subunit inactivated influenza vaccine (dated 2018 in TCRdb). The protocol used for the library was RT-PCR. The instrument was an Illumina HiSeq 2500. The raw public data were reprocessed by TCRdb itself: fastp quality trimming at Q25, MiXCR clonotype calling, in-frame beta chains only. A single entry per CDR3 protein holds the most common genes and DNA from its merged rows. A total of approximately 530,000 distinct CDR3 sequences appear in this sample, approximately 7.7% of them only once. Under 15% of the sample is taken by the ten largest. Sequenced here: PBMCs from blood, sampled less than 30 months after vaccination. These receptors originate from a man between 50 and 75 years old who received an inactivated influenza vaccine. Donor details come from another sample of the same person, matched by shared clones.

This clonotype was counted between two and nine times. The J gene is TRBJ2-7, the V gene TRBV18; D might be TRBD1 (6 bases). V lost 2 bases and J lost 3, with 11 bases in between. CDR1 is KGHSH and CDR2 is LQKENI in the germline V gene. The CDR3 contains 14 residues. The CDR3 loop reads CASSPYQGSYEQYF. The CDR3 coding sequence is TGTGCCAGCTCACCATACCAGGGGAGCTACGAGCAGTACTTC.

This clonotype was seen ten or more times. The rearrangement joins TRBV28 to TRBJ1-1, with 7 bases aligning to TRBD1. The germline V gene has CDR1 MDHEN and CDR2 SYDVKM. J lost 1 base, V lost 3 bases, and 2 bases had no gene match. The CDR3 extends over 14 amino acids. The CDR3 sequence is CASSFWTGNTEAFF. The CDR3 bases are TGTGCCAGCAGTTTTTGGACAGGGAACACTGAAGCTTTCTTT.

In DNA, the CDR3 is TGCGCCAGCAGCTTGGAACGGGAGACAGATACGCAGTATTTT. Translation: CASSLERETDTQYF. The chain links TRBV5-1 to TRBJ2-3; a weak D match, TRBD2 (6 bases). Germline assignment: CDR1 SGHRS and CDR2 YFSETQ. The germline V and J ends were trimmed by 0 bases and 3 bases, with 8 bases remaining between them. CDR3 length: 14 residues.

The sample holds a few counts of this clonotype. V and J are TRBV10-3 and TRBJ2-2; D gene unclear. CDR1 and CDR2 (germline): ENHRY, SYGVKD. The ends were cut back, 2 bases at V and 2 bases at J, with 6 bases in the middle. The CDR3 runs to 14 residues. DNA for the CDR3: TGTGCCATCAGTGAGCGGGCAAACACCGGGGAGCTGTTTTTT. Amino acid sequence: CAISERANTGELFF.

The V call is TRBV10-3, the J call TRBJ2-7; D is unclear. The CDR3 sequence is 13 residues long. The V gene lost 3 bases and the J gene lost 4 bases, with 10 bases spanning the gap. CDR1 is ENHRY and CDR2 is SYGVKD in the germline V gene. CDR3 sequence (DNA): TGTGCCATCAGTGATAATAGAGTGTACGAGCAGTACTTC. Amino acid sequence: CAISDNRVYEQYF.

This clonotype was recorded at least ten times. This chain links TRBV7-9 with TRBJ2-1; a possible D gene is TRBD1 (6 bases). V was pared by 3 bases and J by 0 bases, with 9 bases between. Per the germline V gene, CDR1 is SEHNR and CDR2 is FQNEAQ (reference sequence). The CDR3 totals 15 residues. CDR3 residues: CASSFSRGSYNEQFF. The DNA for the CDR3 is TGTGCCAGCAGCTTCTCCAGGGGCTCCTACAATGAGCAGTTCTTC.

This clonotype was detected ten times or more. The chain recombines TRBV9 with TRBJ2-2; unclear D gene. With 3 bases removed from V and 5 bases from J, the gap between germline ends came to 5 bases. Germline values: CDR1 SGDLS, CDR2 YYNGEE. The CDR3 loop spans 12 amino acids. The CDR3 DNA is TGTGCCAGCAGCGAGAGTACCGGGGAGCTGTTTTTT. It codes for CASSESTGELFF. Full variable domain (outside the CDR3, taken from reference TRBV9 and TRBJ2-2): DSGVTQTPKHLITATGQRVTLRCSPRSGDLSVYWYQQSLDQGLQFLIQYYNGEERAKGNILERFSAQQFPDLHSELNLSSLELGDSALYFCASSESTGELFFGEGSRLTVL.

About this clonotype itself: The junction shows a germline mismatch at one end, possibly a read error. The genes are TRBV5-5 and TRBJ2-5; TRBD1 matches at 7 bases. Germline assignment: CDR1 SGHKS and CDR2 YYEKEE (reference sequence). The CDR3 extends over 12 amino acids. CDR3 bases: TGTGCCAGCAGCTTGGAGGGACAGACCGATAACTTC. Its protein product is CASSLEGQTDNF.

This clonotype was counted a few times. This rearrangement joins TRBV15 to TRBJ2-3; unclear D gene. V gave up 0 bases and J gave up 1 base, with 8 bases separating them. The germline V gene has CDR1 LNHNV and CDR2 YYDKDF (reference sequence). The CDR3 consists of 15 residues. CDR3 amino acids: CATSRDPERTDTQYF. In nucleotides, the CDR3 is TGTGCCACCAGCAGAGATCCCGAACGCACAGATACGCAGTATTTT.

This clonotype was counted only a few times. The CDR3, as DNA: TGTGCCAGCAACCCAGGGCAGAGCTCCTACGAGCAGTACTTC. Protein: CASNPGQSSYEQYF. The chain combines TRBV7-9 with TRBJ2-7, with D tentatively TRBD1 (5 bases). The germline V gene has CDR1 SEHNR and CDR2 FQNEAQ (reference sequence). V gave up 7 bases and J gave up 0 bases, with 13 bases separating them. The CDR3 totals 14 residues. Filled out from reference TRBV7-9 and TRBJ2-7, the complete variable domain reads DTGVSQNPRHKITKRGQNVTFRCDPISEHNRLYWYRQTLGQGPEFLTYFQNEAQLEKSRLLSDRFSAERPKGSFSTLEIQRTEQGDSAMYLCASNPGQSSYEQYFGPGTRLTVT.

With respect to this clonotype: The missing conserved phenylalanine or tryptophan at the end of this CDR3 makes a read error likely. The limits of the CDR3 on the DNA are not certain, so only TCRdb's listed CDR3 is given. This chain joins TRBV10-3 and TRBJ2-7. The length of the CDR3 is 12 amino acids, counting both ends. Germline V gene sequence: CDR1 ENHRY, CDR2 SYGVKD. CDR3 region: CAISEPFSGKYL.

This clonotype was observed at least ten times. The J gene is TRBJ1-2, the V gene TRBV6-5; a weak D match, TRBD1 (6 bases). The V gene's germline CDR1 is MNHEY and CDR2 SVGAGI. The V gene lost 6 bases and the J gene lost 6 bases, with 11 bases spanning the gap. The CDR3 contains 12 residues. The CDR3: CASSHTGNGYTF. In DNA form, the CDR3 reads TGTGCCAGCAGCCATACAGGGAATGGCTACACCTTC.

The chain joins TRBV10-3 to TRBJ1-1, with a weak D call TRBD1 (6 bases). The CDR3 totals 16 residues. V lost 2 bases and J lost 3, with 16 bases in between. CDR1 and CDR2 from the germline V gene are ENHRY and SYGVKD. The CDR3 protein is CAISEARGPWDTEAFF. The CDR3 nucleotides are TGTGCCATCAGTGAGGCCCGGGGGCCGTGGGACACTGAAGCTTTCTTT.

This clonotype came up many times. The chain employs TRBV20-1 and TRBJ1-1; possible D gene TRBD1, 6 bases. Germline CDR1 is DFQATT and CDR2 is SNEGSKA (reference sequence). The CDR3 totals 12 residues. V lost 0 bases and J 6 bases, leaving 8 bases between the germline ends. The CDR3 here is CSAREGQPEAFF. For the CDR3, the DNA is TGCAGTGCTAGAGAAGGACAGCCTGAAGCTTTCTTT.

This sequence joins TRBV6-5 and TRBJ2-3; 10 bases agree with TRBD1. V gave up 0 bases and J gave up 2 bases; unmatched junction bases: 5. CDR1 and CDR2 from the germline V gene are MNHEY and SVGAGI. The CDR3 is made up of 17 amino acids. The CDR3 DNA follows: TGTGCCAGCAGTTACTCCGGACAGGGGGTCCTCACAGATACGCAGTATTTT. It translates to CASSYSGQGVLTDTQYF.

V and J are TRBV6-1 and TRBJ2-3, with TRBD2 as a possible D gene (7 bases). Germline V CDR1 and CDR2: MNHNS, SASEGT. This CDR3 spans 16 amino acids. With 2 bases removed from V and 4 bases from J, the gap between germline ends came to 16 bases. The CDR3 region has the DNA TGTGCCAGCAGTGAACGCGGGGGCGCGGGGCCAGATACGCAGTATTTT. Its protein is CASSERGGAGPDTQYF.

The table lists this clonotype with a few counts. The rearrangement links TRBV7-2 to TRBJ2-7; 7 nucleotides align to TRBD1. The germline gives CDR1 SGHTA, CDR2 FQGNSA. The CDR3 covers 14 residues. The junction had 6 bases not matched to a gene; V was cut back by 6 bases and J by 1 base. The CDR3 DNA follows: TGTGCCAGCAGACAAGACAGGGTTTCCTACGAGCAGTACTTC. As protein: CASRQDRVSYEQYF. Based on the CDR3 plus reference TRBV7-2 and TRBJ2-7, the full variable domain is GAGVSQSPSNKVTEKGKDVELRCDPISGHTALYWYRQSLGQGLEFLIYFQGNSAPDKSGLPSDRFSAERTGGSVSTLTIQRTQQEDSAVYLCASRQDRVSYEQYFGPGTRLTVT.

V usage is TRBV7-8 and J usage is TRBJ2-7, with D possibly matching TRBD1 (6 bases). Trimming cost V 4 bases and J 2 bases, with 12 bases left between them. The CDR3 contains 14 residues. Germline V lookup: CDR1 SGHVS, CDR2 FQNEAQ. The DNA of the CDR3 is TGTGCCAGCAGCTCGTACAGGGTCACCTACGAGCAGTACTTC. Translated, it gives CASSSYRVTYEQYF.

Ten or more counts support this clonotype. V is TRBV4-1 and J is TRBJ2-3; the match to TRBD2 covers 7 bases. V was pared by 0 bases and J by 1 base, with 7 bases of the junction left unmatched. Per germline, CDR1 MGHRA and CDR2 YSYEKL. The CDR3 runs to 17 residues. CDR3 in DNA: TGCGCCAGCAGCCAAGATGGGGGGGGGAGCGGCACAGATACGCAGTATTTT. Translation: CASSQDGGGSGTDTQYF.

This clonotype turned up a few times. This chain joins TRBV9 and TRBJ2-1; maybe TRBD1 (5 bases). Germline CDR1 reads SGDLS; CDR2 reads YYNGEE. The CDR3 sequence is 14 residues long. Trimming cost V 0 bases and J 5 bases, with 9 bases left between them. CDR3 in amino acids: CASSVGGGNNEQFF. The CDR3 DNA reads as TGTGCCAGCAGCGTAGGGGGCGGAAACAATGAGCAGTTCTTC.

V usage is TRBV15 and J usage is TRBJ2-1; D unresolved. Germline V gene lookup returns CDR1 LNHNV and CDR2 YYDKDF (reference sequence). The CDR3 has 13 residues. Between the trimmed V and J ends, which lost 3 bases and 5 bases, there was a span of 8 bases. CDR3 bases: TGTGCCACCAGCAGCCCCGGAAACAATGAGCAGTTCTTC. This encodes CATSSPGNNEQFF.

This sequence joins TRBV6-1 and TRBJ2-1; D may correspond to TRBD1 or TRBD2 (5 bases each). Looked up from germline, CDR1 is MNHNS and CDR2 is SASEGT. Trimming took off 6 bases at V and 10 bases at J, with 16 bases between the two ends. This CDR3 has 13 residues. The CDR3 bases are TGTGCCAGCAGGCAACCGGGACCAGGAGAGCAGTTCTTC. Translating gives CASRQPGPGEQFF.

This clonotype was detected a few times. This chain joins TRBV12-3 or TRBV12-4 and TRBJ1-2; no reliable D call. The CDR3 sequence is 14 residues long. V lost 1 base, J lost 2 bases, and 8 bases lay in between. The CDR3, as DNA: TGTGCCAGCAGTTTAGGACCAACCAACTATGGCTACACCTTC. Translating gives CASSLGPTNYGYTF.